This T cell receptor (beta chain) appears in the sequencing data of a study of cytomegalovirus exposure and HLA in healthy donors. Study conclusions and caveats: In vitro, three CMV-associated chains proved specific for CMV antigens.

Sequencing was performed with immunoSEQ multiplex PCR; in TCRdb, only in-frame clones are kept and a portion is missing. The repertoire holds roughly 250,000 clones, around nine tenths seen once, with about 3% in the top ten. Deletions cut 2 bases from V and 0 bases from J, with 14 bases between. This CDR3 contains 16 residues. Germline CDR1 is GTSNPN and CDR2 is SVGIG (reference sequence). As to this clone: Its antigen is as yet unknown.

J is TRBJ2-1 and V is TRBV30; no reliable D call. The sequenced sample consisted of PBMCs. This receptor was taken from a man between 18 and 35 years old in good health and CMV-seronegative. The DNA of the CDR3 is TGTGCCTGGAGTCCGAACCTACTGAGCTCCTACAATGAGCAGTTCTTC. Encoded protein: CAWSPNLLSSYNEQFF. Full variable domain (missing parts from reference TRBV30 and TRBJ2-1): SQTIHQWPATLVQPVGSPLSLECTVEGTSNPNLYWYRQAAGRGLQLLFYSVGIGQISSEVPQNLSASRPQDRQFILSSKKLLLSDSGFYLCAWSPNLLSSYNEQFFGPGTRLTVL.